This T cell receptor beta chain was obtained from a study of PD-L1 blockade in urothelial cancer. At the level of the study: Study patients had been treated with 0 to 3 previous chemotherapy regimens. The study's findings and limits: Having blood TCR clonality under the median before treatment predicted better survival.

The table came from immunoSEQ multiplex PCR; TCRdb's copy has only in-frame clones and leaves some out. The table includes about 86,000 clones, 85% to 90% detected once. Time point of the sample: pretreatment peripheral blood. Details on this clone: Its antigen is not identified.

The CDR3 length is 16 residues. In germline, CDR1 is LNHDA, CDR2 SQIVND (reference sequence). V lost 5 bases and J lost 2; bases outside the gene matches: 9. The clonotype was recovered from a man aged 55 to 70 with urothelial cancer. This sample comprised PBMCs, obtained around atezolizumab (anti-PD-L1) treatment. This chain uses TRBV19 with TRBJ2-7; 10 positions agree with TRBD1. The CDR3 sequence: CASSDFPGTGAYEQYF. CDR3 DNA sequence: TGTGCCAGTAGTGATTTCCCCGGGACAGGGGCCTACGAGCAGTACTTC.